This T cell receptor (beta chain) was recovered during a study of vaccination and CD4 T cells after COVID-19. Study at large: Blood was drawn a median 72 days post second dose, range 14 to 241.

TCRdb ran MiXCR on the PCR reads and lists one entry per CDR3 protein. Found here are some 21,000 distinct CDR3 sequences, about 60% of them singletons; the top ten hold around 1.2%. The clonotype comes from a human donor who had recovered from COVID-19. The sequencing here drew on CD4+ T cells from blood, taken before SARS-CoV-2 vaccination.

The CDR3 nucleotides are TGTGCCAGTAGTACTTGGGACACCCAGCATTTT. Translating gives CASSTWDTQHF. This chain connects TRBV19 to TRBJ1-5; D is possibly TRBD1 (6 bases). Trimming cost V 4 bases and J 11 bases, with 9 bases left between them. Germline CDR1 is LNHDA and CDR2 is SQIVND (reference sequence). The CDR3 runs 11 residues.